This TCR beta chain was identified in a study of blood T cell repertoires in COVID-19. The method was immunoSEQ multiplex PCR; TCRdb's version includes in-frame clones alone and lacks a portion of them. The sample holds about 120,000 clones; around nine tenths are singletons and the top ten take roughly 1.1%. V lost 5 bases to trimming and J lost 1 base, with 9 bases between them. Germline V gene lookup returns CDR1 SEHNR and CDR2 FQNEAQ (reference sequence). The CDR3 is made up of 14 amino acids. The TCR originated in a woman older than 75 with acute or convalescent COVID-19. The V call is TRBV7-9, the J call TRBJ2-1; D gene ambiguous. Material: peripheral blood. This CDR3 is CASSPRASYNEQFF. CDR3 bases: TGTGCCAGCAGCCCCCGAGCATCCTACAATGAGCAGTTCTTC.